The present T cell receptor (beta chain) was sequenced within a study of regulatory T cells in long-lasting Graves disease. The authors built TCR beta libraries using iRepertoire HTBI primers and Arm-PCR of CDR3 regions. TCRdb re-called the multiplex PCR reads through MiXCR, storing one row per CDR3 protein. Of about 470,000 distinct CDR3 sequences listed, 15% are singletons. Time point here: newly diagnosed GD, antithyroid drugs for less than 3 months. Isolated PBMC RNA provided the starting material for the TCR library. From an endocrinology department in Xi'an, China, came the patients. Findings and caveats of the study: Peripheral blood alone, not thyroid tissue, underwent study.

As to this clonotype: The antigen is not known.

Germline V lookup: CDR1 MNHEY, CDR2 SMNVEV (reference sequence). Trimming removed 5 bases from V and 4 bases from J, with 24 bases in between. The CDR3 runs 18 residues. These same data were also listed under a study on T cells in Graves' hyperthyroidism and ophthalmopathy. Per that paper: A model of 13 V-J pairs discriminated ophthalmopathy from stable hyperthyroidism.

The sample here was peripheral blood mononuclear cells (PBMCs), taken at new diagnosis, from a patient treated with antithyroid drugs. The TCR sequence derives from a woman in her 30s with Graves disease. The V gene is TRBV27, the J gene TRBJ2-4; D not resolved. CDR3 in DNA: TGTGCCAGCAGTCACGCCCCGTACAGAAAAAGAAAGAAAAACATTCAGTACTTC. It encodes CASSHAPYRKRKKNIQYF.